The next 7 T cell receptor beta chains were all read from a single sample in a study of technical replicates of blood from several donors. Using immunoSEQ multiplex PCR, the repertoire was profiled, and TCRdb retains in-frame clones only, with some absent. The sample consists of 75,000 to 95,000 clones, around 94% of them appearing once. The specimen sequenced was T cells isolated from PBMCs. The receptors shown here come from a human donor in good health.

The CDR3 spells CASSSHVDRAKPNYGYTF. The CDR3 nucleotides read TGTGCCAGCAGCTCACACGTGGACAGGGCAAAACCTAACTATGGCTACACCTTC. V is TRBV5-4 and J is TRBJ1-2; TRBD1 matches at 8 bases. There are 18 residues in the CDR3. V dropped 3 bases and J dropped 0; count of bases not matched to a gene: 13. CDR1 is SGHNT, CDR2 YYREEE, per germline (reference sequence). Complete variable domain (other parts from reference TRBV5-4 and TRBJ1-2): ETGVTQSPTHLIKTRGQQVTLRCSSQSGHNTVSWYQQALGQGPQFIFQYYREEENGRGNFPPRFSGLQFPNYSSELNVNALELDDSALYLCASSSHVDRAKPNYGYTFGSGTRLTVV.

The chain recombines TRBV19 with TRBJ1-1; 10 bases are a match to TRBD1. The V and J ends lost 10 bases and 7 bases, in that order; junction bases with no gene match: 9. CDR3 length: 13 residues. Germline CDR1 reads LNHDA; CDR2 reads SQIVND (reference sequence). The CDR3 region has the DNA TGTGCCACCATGGGACAGGGGTTCGGTGAAGCTTTCTTT. Protein product: CATMGQGFGEAFF.

The chain links TRBV4-1 to TRBJ2-2, with D unresolved. The CDR3 extends over 18 amino acids. Per germline, CDR1 MGHRA and CDR2 YSYEKL. V was clipped by 0 bases and J by 5 bases, with 19 bases between them. This chain's CDR3 is CASSQETPQSPGTGELFF. CDR3 nucleotide sequence: TGCGCCAGCAGCCAAGAGACCCCCCAATCCCCGGGTACCGGGGAGCTGTTTTTT.

The chain combines TRBV15 with TRBJ2-7; TRBD2 matches 7 bases. The CDR3 totals 15 residues. Trimming cost V 1 base and J 7 bases; bases outside gene matches: 10. CDR1 is LNHNV, CDR2 YYDKDF, per germline (reference sequence). DNA for the CDR3: TGTGCCACCAGCAGAGGGGAGGGGCCCCTAGGAGAGCAGTACTTC. Encoded protein: CATSRGEGPLGEQYF.

The chain uses TRBV4-1 and TRBJ2-1, with TRBD2 matching 8 bases. The V gene's germline CDR1 is MGHRA and CDR2 YSYEKL. V lost 1 base to trimming and J lost 2 bases; unmatched junction nucleotides: 4. CDR3 size: 16 residues. Written as DNA, the CDR3 is TGCGCCAGCAGCCAAGGAACCGGGAGGGCCTACAATGAGCAGTTCTTC. Translation: CASSQGTGRAYNEQFF.

The chain joins TRBV7-9 to TRBJ2-3, with 14 bases fitting TRBD2. J was trimmed by 5 bases and V by 3 bases; bases with no gene match: 13. The CDR3 runs 19 residues. CDR1 and CDR2 from the germline V gene are SEHNR and FQNEAQ (reference sequence). CDR3 in amino acids: CASSFRFRLAGGPIDTQYF. CDR3 coding DNA: TGTGCCAGCAGCTTCCGATTCAGACTAGCGGGAGGGCCTATAGATACGCAGTATTTT.

The chain combines TRBV28 with TRBJ1-2; 7 nucleotides match TRBD1. The CDR3 runs 13 residues. Germline V gene lookup returns CDR1 MDHEN and CDR2 SYDVKM. The junction had 10 bases not matched to a gene; V was cut back by 7 bases and J by 8 bases. CDR3 sequence (DNA): TGTGCCAGCATACTAGGGGGCGCGGGAGGCTACACCTTC. Encoded protein: CASILGGAGGYTF.